These 8 T cell receptor beta chains were sequenced from one sample in a study of blood T cell repertoires in COVID-19. Here immunoSEQ multiplex PCR was the method, and the copy in TCRdb shows in-frame clones only, minus some. Altogether 150,000 to 200,000 clones are present, approximately 82% being singletons, with the ten largest covering 20% to 25%. The sample comprised peripheral blood. These receptors were obtained from a woman older than 75 with acute or convalescent COVID-19.

The rearrangement joins TRBV3-1 (or the pseudogene TRBV3-2) to TRBJ1-3; D is uncertain. Germline lookup yields CDR1 LGHDT and CDR2 YNNKEL (reference sequence). The CDR3 sequence is 16 residues long. V lost 4 bases, J lost 1 base, and 14 bases lay in between. The CDR3 sequence is CASSPKSAGSGNTIYF. As DNA, the CDR3 is TGTGCCAGCAGCCCCAAAAGTGCGGGGTCTGGAAACACCATATATTTT.

This clone has only one observation. V usage is TRBV7-2 and J usage is TRBJ2-3, with TRBD2 matching over 7 bases. Germline V gene lookup returns CDR1 SGHTA and CDR2 FQGNSA. CDR3 size: 14 residues. The V segment lost 3 bases and the J segment 5 bases; nucleotides outside the gene matches: 5. CDR3 residues: CASSFAGAGDTQYF. In DNA form, the CDR3 reads TGTGCCAGCAGCTTCGCGGGAGCGGGAGATACGCAGTATTTT. The entire variable domain, with the rest obtained from reference TRBV7-2 and TRBJ2-3, is as follows: GAGVSQSPSNKVTEKGKDVELRCDPISGHTALYWYRQSLGQGLEFLIYFQGNSAPDKSGLPSDRFSAERTGGSVSTLTIQRTQQEDSAVYLCASSFAGAGDTQYFGPGTRLTVL.

J is TRBJ2-3 and V is TRBV6-1; 10 nucleotides agree with TRBD1. The V gene end was trimmed by 4 bases and the J gene end by 2 bases; junction bases not matched to a gene: 6. The CDR3 totals 16 residues. In germline, CDR1 is MNHNS, CDR2 SASEGT. This chain's CDR3 is CASSGDRGWNTDTQYF. The CDR3 nucleotides read TGTGCCAGCAGTGGGGACAGGGGTTGGAACACAGATACGCAGTATTTT.

The CDR3 nucleotides read TGTGCCAGCAGCCTAGGAGGGGGATACGGGGAGCTGTTTTTT. Translation gives CASSLGGGYGELFF. This chain uses TRBV7-7 with TRBJ2-2; possibly TRBD1 or TRBD2 for D (6 bases each). Germline CDR1 is SSHAT and CDR2 is FNYEAQ (reference sequence). This CDR3 is 14 amino acids long. V shed 5 bases and J shed 7 bases, with 14 bases lying between them.

The chain uses TRBV7-2 and TRBJ2-1; 8 bases line up with TRBD2. The CDR3 consists of 16 residues. CDR1 and CDR2 from the germline V gene are SGHTA and FQGNSA. After removal of 2 bases from V and 4 bases from J, the junction contained 7 bases not matched to a gene. The CDR3 DNA reads as TGTGCCAGCAGCTTATTTTGGTTAGCGGGGTACAATGAGCAGTTCTTC. It codes for CASSLFWLAGYNEQFF.

This clone has more than one count but fewer than ten. The chain couples TRBV15 to TRBJ1-1, with a tentative D call TRBD1 (5 bases). CDR1 is LNHNV, CDR2 YYDKDF, per germline (reference sequence). Trimming took 5 bases from V and 2 from J, leaving 9 bases between them. The CDR3 loop spans 13 amino acids. CDR3 in amino acids: CATSGGLNTEAFF. DNA for the CDR3: TGTGCCACCAGCGGGGGACTTAACACTGAAGCTTTCTTT.

The genes are TRBV2 and TRBJ2-3; 8 bases agree with TRBD2. This CDR3 has 15 amino acids. J lost 5 bases, V lost 4 bases, and 8 bases had no gene match. CDR1 is SNHLY and CDR2 is FYNNEI in the germline V gene. CDR3 DNA sequence: TGTGCCAGCAGTGGGTTAGCGGGAAAGTTAGATACGCAGTATTTT. Translating it yields CASSGLAGKLDTQYF.

V and J are TRBV9 and TRBJ2-7; 7 bases line up with TRBD2. In germline, CDR1 is SGDLS, CDR2 YYNGEE. The CDR3 contains 13 residues. The trim removed 10 bases at V and 4 bases at J, leaving 11 bases unmatched. The CDR3 nucleotides read TGTGCCTCCGCACTGGCCGGGGGGTACGAGCAGTACTTC. It is translated as CASALAGGYEQYF. The whole variable domain, remainder taken from reference TRBV9 and TRBJ2-7, is DSGVTQTPKHLITATGQRVTLRCSPRSGDLSVYWYQQSLDQGLQFLIQYYNGEERAKGNILERFSAQQFPDLHSELNLSSLELGDSALYFCASALAGGYEQYFGPGTRLTVT.